These 27 T cell receptor beta chains came from one sample sequenced in a study of T cells in Graves' hyperthyroidism and ophthalmopathy. It was RNA transcripts that yielded the amplified TCR beta CDR3 regions. HTBI primers were the set used in a first-round RT-PCR of the TCR CDR3. In TCRdb, the multiplex PCR reads were re-called with MiXCR into one record per CDR3 protein. The repertoire consists of around 400,000 distinct CDR3 sequences, with 15% occurring once and the leading ten covering about 20%. Sequencing used blood. These receptors all stem from a woman aged 55-70 years with Graves' ophthalmopathy.

This clonotype showed up just a few times. The CDR3 nucleotides read TGTGCCAGCAGCCAAGCCCCTCGACTGGGCTACGAGCAGTACTTC. It encodes CASSQAPRLGYEQYF. The chain combines TRBV4-2 with TRBJ2-7, with D hard to call. Trimming cost V 1 base and J 3 bases, with 13 bases left between them. Germline CDR1 is LGHNA and CDR2 is YNFKEQ. The CDR3 consists of 15 residues.

V is TRBV7-9 and J is TRBJ1-2; D gene uncertain. CDR1 and CDR2 (germline): SEHNR, FQNEAQ (reference sequence). Trimming took 5 bases from V and 2 from J, leaving 9 bases between them. This CDR3 is built from 13 residues. CDR3 bases: TGTGCCAGCAGCCCTATAGGGAACTATGGCTACACCTTC. Translation gives CASSPIGNYGYTF.

This clonotype appeared many times. The rearrangement uses TRBV2 and TRBJ1-5; TRBD1 is a possible D gene (6 bases). The CDR3 has 12 residues. Trimming took 11 bases from V and 6 from J, leaving 14 bases between them. The V gene's germline CDR1 is SNHLY and CDR2 FYNNEI. The CDR3 DNA follows: TGTGCCTCACAGGGAAGCGGTCAGCCCCAGCATTTT. The encoded protein is CASQGSGQPQHF.

This clonotype came up many times. This chain joins TRBV7-2 and TRBJ2-5, with 7 positions matching TRBD2. CDR3 size: 13 residues. The V segment lost 5 bases and the J segment 4 bases; nucleotides outside the gene matches: 4. Per germline, CDR1 SGHTA and CDR2 FQGNSA. The CDR3 DNA reads as TGTGCCAGCAGCCCATCGGGAGGAGAGACCCAGTACTTC. It translates to CASSPSGGETQYF.

This clonotype came up many times. V is TRBV12-3 or TRBV12-4 and J is TRBJ2-7; D may be TRBD1 or TRBD2 (6 bases each). Trimming took 3 bases from V and 1 from J, leaving 13 bases between them. The CDR3 sequence is 15 residues long. CDR3 loop: CASSLQGRLSYEQYF. The DNA of the CDR3 is TGTGCCAGCAGTTTGCAGGGGAGGCTTTCCTACGAGCAGTACTTC.

With regard to this clonotype: A much larger clone differs by one base, so this may be a read error. The J gene is TRBJ1-2, the V gene TRBV6-1; D is perhaps TRBD1 (6 bases). Germline CDR1 is MNHNS and CDR2 is SASEGT. CDR3 size: 14 residues. CDR3 bases: TGTGCCAGCGGTGAAGGCCCCGGACAGACGAGCTACACCTTC. Translating it yields CASGEGPGQTSYTF.

This clonotype came up many times. This chain joins TRBV5-1 and TRBJ1-1; no clear D. The CDR3 covers 13 residues. Between the trimmed V and J ends, which lost 0 bases and 3 bases, there was a span of 6 bases. Germline-derived CDR1 and CDR2 are SGHRS and YFSETQ. The CDR3: CASSLAGDTEAFF. The CDR3 nucleotides read TGCGCCAGCAGCTTGGCGGGCGACACTGAAGCTTTCTTT.

This clonotype showed up many times. The rearrangement joins TRBV7-3 to TRBJ2-2; D is unclear. The CDR3 is made up of 14 amino acids. Germline CDR1 reads SGHTA; CDR2 reads FQGTGA. V was shortened by 3 bases and J by 4 bases, with 9 bases between the two germline ends. The CDR3 DNA sequence: TGTGCCAGCAGCTTGTCAGACGGCACCGGGGAGCTGTTTTTT. Translating gives CASSLSDGTGELFF.

This clonotype was observed at least ten times. This rearrangement joins TRBV5-1 to TRBJ1-1, with TRBD1 identical over 9 bases. CDR1 is SGHRS and CDR2 is YFSETQ in the germline V gene. This CDR3 has 14 residues. Trimming took 3 bases from V and 11 from J; bases not matched to a gene: 11. In nucleotides, the CDR3 is TGCGCCAGCAGCTCCGGACAGGGGCGGGCCTGGGCTTTCTTT. Translated, it gives CASSSGQGRAWAFF.

This clonotype showed up many times. The CDR3: CASQPANSYEQYF. CDR3 DNA: TGTGCCAGCCAGCCCGCCAACTCCTACGAGCAGTACTTC. The J gene is TRBJ2-7, the V gene TRBV7-2; D gene ambiguous. The CDR3 sequence is 13 residues long. Germline CDR1 SGHTA, CDR2 FQGNSA. V was clipped by 8 bases and J by 0 bases, with 11 bases between them.

This clonotype occurred many times. The J gene is TRBJ2-2, the V gene TRBV7-6; D gene ambiguous. CDR1 and CDR2 (germline): SGHVS, FNYEAQ. The CDR3 is 17 amino acids. Trimming cost V 0 bases and J 8 bases, with 19 bases left between them. The CDR3, as DNA: TGTGCCAGCAGCTTAGCGCAAGGTTCAGCCCTACTAGGGGAGCTGTTTTTT. Translation: CASSLAQGSALLGELFF.

This clonotype was counted many times. V usage is TRBV5-1 and J usage is TRBJ1-1, with unresolved D. Germline CDR1 SGHRS, CDR2 YFSETQ. The CDR3 covers 14 residues. Trimming left V 0 bases short and J 1 base short, with 7 bases between. The CDR3 loop is CASSLVGQNTEAFF. As DNA, the CDR3 is TGCGCCAGCAGCTTGGTAGGGCAGAACACTGAAGCTTTCTTT.

This clonotype was detected many times. The rearrangement uses TRBV3-1 and TRBJ2-5; 12 bases fit TRBD2. The germline V gene encodes CDR1 LGHDT and CDR2 YNNKEL (reference sequence). The CDR3 contains 15 residues. V lost 3 bases and J lost 5; bases outside the gene matches: 4. CDR3 sequence: CASSHGLAGMETQYF. CDR3 nucleotides: TGTGCCAGCAGCCACGGACTAGCGGGAATGGAGACCCAGTACTTC.

The chain links TRBV4-1 to TRBJ1-6; 10 bases are a match to TRBD1. The CDR3 extends over 16 amino acids. Trimming removed 0 bases from V and 8 bases from J; junction bases left unmatched: 4. Germline V gene sequence: CDR1 MGHRA, CDR2 YSYEKL. The CDR3 here is CASSQDRDRGYSPLHF. The DNA for the CDR3 is TGCGCCAGCAGCCAAGACCGGGACAGGGGATATTCACCCCTCCACTTT.

The V gene is TRBV6-1, the J gene TRBJ2-1; maybe TRBD2 (8 bases). The CDR3 spans 16 residues. V shed 3 bases and J shed 8 bases, with 20 bases lying between them. In germline, CDR1 is MNHNS, CDR2 SASEGT. This chain's CDR3 is CASSETREGARDEQFF. The DNA of the CDR3 is TGTGCCAGCAGTGAGACCCGGGAGGGGGCGCGGGATGAGCAGTTCTTC.

This clonotype was seen repeatedly, ten times or more. The rearrangement links TRBV3-1 to TRBJ2-1; D call uncertain. Looked up from germline, CDR1 is LGHDT and CDR2 is YNNKEL (reference sequence). V lost 4 bases, J lost 8 bases, and 15 bases lay in between. This CDR3 spans 14 amino acids. The CDR3 DNA reads as TGTGCCAGCAGCCTCACGCTAGGGTTGGATGAGCAGTTCTTC. Translated: CASSLTLGLDEQFF.

This clonotype has ten or more counts. The chain couples TRBV2 to TRBJ2-6; 10 nucleotides match TRBD2. Germline V gene sequence: CDR1 SNHLY, CDR2 FYNNEI. V dropped 4 bases and J dropped 4; count of bases not matched to a gene: 10. The CDR3 is made up of 18 amino acids. Written as DNA, the CDR3 is TGTGCCAGCAGTGCCGAAGCGGGAGGGGTATTGGGGGCCAACGTCCTGACTTTC. Translating it yields CASSAEAGGVLGANVLTF. Using reference TRBV2 and TRBJ2-6 for the parts outside the CDR3, the full variable domain is EPEVTQTPSHQVTQMGQEVILRCVPISNHLYFYWYRQILGQKVEFLVSFYNNEISEKSEIFDDQFSVERPDGSNFTLKIRSTKLEDSAMYFCASSAEAGGVLGANVLTFGAGSRLTVL.

This clonotype was observed a handful of times. The gene calls are TRBV2 and TRBJ1-4, with a weak D call TRBD1 (6 bases). The V end lost 6 bases, the J end lost 8 bases, and 16 bases lay between the germline ends. Per germline, CDR1 SNHLY and CDR2 FYNNEI. CDR3 length: 14 amino acids. CDR3 protein: CASRAGWDIEKLFF. The DNA for the CDR3 is TGTGCCAGCAGGGCGGGGTGGGACATAGAAAAACTGTTTTTT.

Ten or more counts support this clonotype. This sequence joins TRBV2 and TRBJ2-1; D is perhaps TRBD1 or TRBD2 (5 bases each). Germline CDR1 is SNHLY and CDR2 is FYNNEI. The V end was cut by 6 bases, the J end by 1 base, with 13 bases between. The CDR3 covers 15 residues. The CDR3 DNA is TGTGCCAGCAGGGGACGGGACGGTTCCTACAATGAGCAGTTCTTC. This translates into CASRGRDGSYNEQFF. Looking up the rest from reference TRBV2 and TRBJ2-1 gives the full variable domain: EPEVTQTPSHQVTQMGQEVILRCVPISNHLYFYWYRQILGQKVEFLVSFYNNEISEKSEIFDDQFSVERPDGSNFTLKIRSTKLEDSAMYFCASRGRDGSYNEQFFGPGTRLTVL.

This clonotype was recorded many times. The chain couples TRBV24-1 to TRBJ2-5; weak D call: TRBD1 (6 bases). V lost 5 bases and J 1 base, leaving 13 bases between the germline ends. From germline, CDR1 is KGHDR and CDR2 SFDVKD. This CDR3 comprises 15 residues. The CDR3 loop reads CATSAGAHAQETQYF. CDR3 nucleotides: TGTGCCACCAGTGCAGGGGCCCACGCCCAAGAGACCCAGTACTTC.

In this sample, this clonotype turned up many times. The chain employs TRBV28 and TRBJ2-7; the D gene is possibly TRBD2 (6 bases). The V end was cut by 8 bases, the J end by 0 bases, with 14 bases between. Germline V gene sequence: CDR1 MDHEN, CDR2 SYDVKM. This CDR3 spans 14 amino acids. The CDR3 here is CASEVSGSSYEQYF. CDR3 sequence (DNA): TGTGCCAGCGAGGTTAGCGGTAGCTCCTACGAGCAGTACTTC.

As concerns this clonotype: Being one base from a much bigger clone, this may be a read error. CDR3 residues: CASSLAGPGTQCF. The CDR3, as DNA: TGTGCCAGCAGCTTAGCGGGGCCGGGGACCCAGTGCTTC. This chain uses TRBV11-2 with TRBJ2-5; D is possibly TRBD1 or TRBD2 (5 bases each). The CDR3 loop spans 13 amino acids. Germline V gene lookup returns CDR1 SGHAT and CDR2 FQNNGV.

This clonotype was recorded many times. The chain uses TRBV11-2 and TRBJ2-7, with unresolved D. The germline V gene has CDR1 SGHAT and CDR2 FQNNGV. The CDR3 extends over 13 amino acids. Trimming removed 1 base at V and 3 bases at J, with 7 bases between. CDR3 sequence (DNA): TGTGCCAGCAGCTTAGGCAGGAACTACGAGCAGTACTTC. Protein sequence: CASSLGRNYEQYF.

A few counts support this clonotype. V gene TRBV20-1 combines with J gene TRBJ1-1, with D perhaps TRBD1 (5 bases). Trimming stripped 3 bases from V and 5 bases from J, with 10 bases between. This CDR3 is built from 12 residues. Germline values: CDR1 DFQATT, CDR2 SNEGSKA (reference sequence). The chain's CDR3 is CSARGVGTEAFF. The CDR3 DNA follows: TGCAGTGCTAGGGGGGTGGGGACTGAAGCTTTCTTT.

The CDR3 DNA reads TGTGCCAGTAAGCAAGGTGCGGCTAATCAGCCCCAGCATTTT. Protein sequence: CASKQGAANQPQHF. The chain links TRBV19 to TRBJ1-5; D remains unclear. With 7 bases removed from V and 4 bases from J, the gap between germline ends came to 14 bases. The CDR3 spans 14 residues. Germline-derived CDR1 and CDR2 are LNHDA and SQIVND (reference sequence).

V gene TRBV5-1 combines with J gene TRBJ1-2; 9 positions match TRBD1. Germline V gene sequence: CDR1 SGHRS, CDR2 YFSETQ. The CDR3 extends over 14 amino acids. J was trimmed by 4 bases and V by 4 bases; bases with no gene match: 5. The CDR3, as DNA: TGCGCCAGCAGCGTGGGACAGGGCGGCTATGGCTACACCTTC. Translation: CASSVGQGGYGYTF.

This clonotype was counted only a few times. The chain joins TRBV4-1 to TRBJ1-1; D call uncertain. The length of the CDR3 is 16 residues. Germline CDR1 is MGHRA and CDR2 is YSYEKL. Deletions cut 1 base from V and 3 bases from J, with 15 bases between. This CDR3 reads CASSQGPSRADTEAFF. Written as DNA, the CDR3 is TGCGCCAGCAGCCAAGGCCCTTCTAGGGCGGACACTGAAGCTTTCTTT.